The clone carrying this TCR beta chain was detected once. The target antigen is unknown. This CDR3 spans 19 amino acids. V shed 7 bases and J 0 bases; nucleotides not matched to a gene: 18. The germline CDR1 and CDR2 sequences are LNHDA and SQIVND (reference sequence). The data stem from a study of cytomegalovirus exposure and HLA in healthy donors. Study outcomes and limitations: Investigators reported about 160 TCR beta chains as tied to cytomegalovirus. Generally TCR sequences proved uncommon, though certain public TCRs appeared in numerous donors. In vitro work confirmed that three CMV-associated chains recognize CMV antigens.

The donors were members of the roughly 120-subject validation cohort (separate from the roughly 670-subject first cohort). Sequenced by immunoSEQ multiplex PCR; TCRdb stores in-frame clones only, minus some. The sample shows about 90,000 clones, roughly 84% of them seen only once. V and J are TRBV19 and TRBJ2-3; 8 bases line up with TRBD1. The sample comprised PBMCs. This receptor was identified in a young woman in good health and CMV-seropositive. The CDR3 region has the DNA TGTGCCAGTAAGAGCCGACAGGGGATTGATTCAGCAAGCACAGATACGCAGTATTTT. It encodes CASKSRQGIDSASTDTQYF.